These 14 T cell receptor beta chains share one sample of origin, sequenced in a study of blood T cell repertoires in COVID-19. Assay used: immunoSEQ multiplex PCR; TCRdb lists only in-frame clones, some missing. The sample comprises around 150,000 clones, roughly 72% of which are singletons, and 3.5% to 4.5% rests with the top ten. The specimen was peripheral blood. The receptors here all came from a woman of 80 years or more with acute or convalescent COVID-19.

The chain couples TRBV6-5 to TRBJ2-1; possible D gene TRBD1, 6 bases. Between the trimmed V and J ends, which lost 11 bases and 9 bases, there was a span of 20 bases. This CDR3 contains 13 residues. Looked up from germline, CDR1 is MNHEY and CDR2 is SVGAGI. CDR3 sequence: CASWGQDGGEQFF. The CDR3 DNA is TGTGCCTCTTGGGGGCAGGACGGTGGTGAGCAGTTCTTC.

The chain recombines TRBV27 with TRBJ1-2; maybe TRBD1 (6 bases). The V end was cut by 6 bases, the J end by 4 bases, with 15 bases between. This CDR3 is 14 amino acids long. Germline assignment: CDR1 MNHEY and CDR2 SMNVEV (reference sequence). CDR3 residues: CASRRTAEVYGYTF. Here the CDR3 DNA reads TGTGCCAGCAGGAGGACAGCCGAGGTCTATGGCTACACCTTC.

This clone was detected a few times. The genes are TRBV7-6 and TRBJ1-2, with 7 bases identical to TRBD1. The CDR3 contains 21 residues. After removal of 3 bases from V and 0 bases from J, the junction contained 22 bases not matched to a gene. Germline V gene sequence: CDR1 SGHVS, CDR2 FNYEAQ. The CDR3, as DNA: TGTGCCAGCAGCTTCACCCGGGGACAGATCGGCCCATTCACGACTAACTATGGCTACACCTTC. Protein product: CASSFTRGQIGPFTTNYGYTF. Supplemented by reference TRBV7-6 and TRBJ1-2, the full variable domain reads GAGVSQSPRYKVTKRGQDVALRCDPISGHVSLYWYRQALGQGPEFLTYFNYEAQQDKSGLPNDRFSAERPEGSISTLTIQRTEQRDSAMYRCASSFTRGQIGPFTTNYGYTFGSGTRLTVV.

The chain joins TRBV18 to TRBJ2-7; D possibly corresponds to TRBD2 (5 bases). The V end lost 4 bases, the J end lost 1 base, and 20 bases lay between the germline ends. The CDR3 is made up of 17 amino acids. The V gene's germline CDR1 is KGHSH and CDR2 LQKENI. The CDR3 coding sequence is TGTGCCAGCTCACAGATAGGAGCGGCCGGTTCTTCCTACGAGCAGTACTTC. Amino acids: CASSQIGAAGSSYEQYF.

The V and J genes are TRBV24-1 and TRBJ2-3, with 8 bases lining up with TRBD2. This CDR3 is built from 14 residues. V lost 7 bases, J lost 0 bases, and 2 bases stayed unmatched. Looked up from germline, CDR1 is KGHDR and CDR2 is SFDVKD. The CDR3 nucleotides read TGTGCCACCAGCCCTAGCGGGAGCACAGATACGCAGTATTTT. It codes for CATSPSGSTDTQYF.

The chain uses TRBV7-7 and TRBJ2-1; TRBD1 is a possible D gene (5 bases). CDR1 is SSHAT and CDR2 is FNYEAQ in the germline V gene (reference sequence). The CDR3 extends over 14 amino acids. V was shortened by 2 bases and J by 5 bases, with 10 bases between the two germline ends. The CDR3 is CASSLQGIDNEQFF. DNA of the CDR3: TGTGCCAGCAGCTTACAGGGAATCGACAATGAGCAGTTCTTC. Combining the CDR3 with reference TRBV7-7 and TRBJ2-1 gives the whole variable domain GAGVSQSPRYKVTKRGQDVTLRCDPISSHATLYWYQQALGQGPEFLTYFNYEAQPDKSGLPSDRFSAERPEGSISTLTIQRTEQRDSAMYRCASSLQGIDNEQFFGPGTRLTVL.

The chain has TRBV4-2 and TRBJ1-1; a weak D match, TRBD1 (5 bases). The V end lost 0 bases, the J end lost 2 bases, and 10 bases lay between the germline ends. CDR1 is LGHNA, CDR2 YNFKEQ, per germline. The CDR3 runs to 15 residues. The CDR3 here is CASSQDVGANTEAFF. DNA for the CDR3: TGTGCCAGCAGCCAAGATGTTGGGGCCAACACTGAAGCTTTCTTT.

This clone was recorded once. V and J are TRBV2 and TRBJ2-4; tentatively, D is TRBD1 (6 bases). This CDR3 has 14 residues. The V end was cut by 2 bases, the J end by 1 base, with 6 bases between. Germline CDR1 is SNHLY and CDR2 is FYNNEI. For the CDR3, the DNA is TGTGCCAGCAGTGAACAGGGGGCCAAAAACATTCAGTACTTC. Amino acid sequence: CASSEQGAKNIQYF.

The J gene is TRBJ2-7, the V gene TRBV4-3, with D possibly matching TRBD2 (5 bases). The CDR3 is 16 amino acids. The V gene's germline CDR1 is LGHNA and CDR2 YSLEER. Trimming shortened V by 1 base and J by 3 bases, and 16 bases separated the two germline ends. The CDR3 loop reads CASSQVSSGGFYEQYF. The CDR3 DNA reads TGCGCCAGCAGCCAAGTAAGCAGCGGAGGTTTCTACGAGCAGTACTTC.

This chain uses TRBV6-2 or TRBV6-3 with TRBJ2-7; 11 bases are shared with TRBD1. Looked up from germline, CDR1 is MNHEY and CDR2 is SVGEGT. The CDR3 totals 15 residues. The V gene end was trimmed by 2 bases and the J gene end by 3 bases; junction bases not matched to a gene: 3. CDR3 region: CASSYGGTGGYEQYF. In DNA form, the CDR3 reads TGTGCCAGCAGTTACGGGGGGACAGGGGGCTACGAGCAGTACTTC.

The CDR3: CASRVLGANTEAFF. The CDR3, as DNA: TGTGCCAGCAGGGTCCTGGGGGCCAACACTGAAGCTTTCTTT. The rearrangement joins TRBV7-9 to TRBJ1-1, with D tentatively TRBD1 (6 bases). V lost 6 bases, J lost 2 bases, and 13 bases lay in between. Looked up from germline, CDR1 is SEHNR and CDR2 is FQNEAQ (reference sequence). The CDR3 runs 14 residues.

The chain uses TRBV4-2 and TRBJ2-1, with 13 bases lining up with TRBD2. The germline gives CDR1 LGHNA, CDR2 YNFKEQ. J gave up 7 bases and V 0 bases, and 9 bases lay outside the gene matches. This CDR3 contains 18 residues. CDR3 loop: CASSQERGTSGAENEQFF. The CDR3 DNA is TGTGCCAGCAGCCAAGAAAGGGGGACTAGCGGGGCTGAGAATGAGCAGTTCTTC.

Here the CDR3 DNA reads TGTGCCAGCTCACCATCCCAGGGGTGGGGTGGCTACACCTTC. Protein sequence: CASSPSQGWGGYTF. The V call is TRBV18, the J call TRBJ1-2; D may be TRBD1 (6 bases). The CDR3 has 14 amino acids. Between the trimmed V and J ends, which lost 2 bases and 7 bases, there was a span of 14 bases. CDR1 and CDR2 (germline): KGHSH, LQKENI.

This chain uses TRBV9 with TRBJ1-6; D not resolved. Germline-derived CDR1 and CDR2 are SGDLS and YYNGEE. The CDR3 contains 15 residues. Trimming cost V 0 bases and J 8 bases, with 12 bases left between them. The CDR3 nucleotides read TGTGCCAGCAGCGTAGAGGCCAGGTCGGATTCACCCCTCCACTTT. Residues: CASSVEARSDSPLHF.